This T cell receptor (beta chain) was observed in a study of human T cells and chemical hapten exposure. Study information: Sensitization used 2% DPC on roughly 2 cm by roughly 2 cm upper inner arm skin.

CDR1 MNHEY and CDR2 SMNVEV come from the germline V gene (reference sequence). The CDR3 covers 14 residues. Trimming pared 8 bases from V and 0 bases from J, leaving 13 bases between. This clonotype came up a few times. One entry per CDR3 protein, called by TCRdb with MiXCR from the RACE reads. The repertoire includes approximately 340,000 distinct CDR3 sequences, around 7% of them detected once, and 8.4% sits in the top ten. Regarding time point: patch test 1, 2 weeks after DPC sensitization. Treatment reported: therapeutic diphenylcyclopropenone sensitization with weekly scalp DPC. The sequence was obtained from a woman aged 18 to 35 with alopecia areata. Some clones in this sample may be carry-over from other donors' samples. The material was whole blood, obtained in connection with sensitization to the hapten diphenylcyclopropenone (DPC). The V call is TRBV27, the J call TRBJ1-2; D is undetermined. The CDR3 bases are TGTGCCAGCCGACCTCTGAACCCTAACTATGGCTACACCTTC. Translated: CASRPLNPNYGYTF.